The clone carrying this T cell receptor (beta chain) has at least ten counts. The antigen is not known. V lost 1 base and J lost 0, with 8 bases in between. The CDR3 has 15 amino acids. The germline gives CDR1 SSHAT, CDR2 FNYEAQ (reference sequence). The data are from a study of CD8 T cells in ankylosing spondylitis. Scientists made TCR beta libraries using quantitative 5'-RACE with molecular barcodes. TCRdb used MiXCR to reprocess the 5' RACE reads, holding one entry per CDR3 protein. The sample includes 100,000 or so distinct CDR3 sequences, approximately 9.6% of them seen just once. General observations from the study: A TCR beta motif made of several highly homologous variants seemed typical of ankylosing spondylitis blood. As for the disease-linked clones, they showed a CD8+ phenotype and occurred at relatively low frequencies in peripheral blood.

The source material was blood, either unsorted or a sorted T cell fraction (not recorded which). The chain is built from TRBV7-7 and TRBJ2-3; tentatively, D is TRBD1 or TRBD2 (5 bases each). This receptor was taken from a male donor with ankylosing spondylitis. In DNA form, the CDR3 reads TGTGCCAGCAGCTTAGGGGACGGTAGCACAGATACGCAGTATTTT. Protein sequence: CASSLGDGSTDTQYF.